The text below deals with one T cell receptor (beta chain). Its antigen is still unknown. No clone much larger than this one lies a single base away; base qualities are absent. TCRbeta CDR3 regions were amplified from genomic DNA using the immunoSEQ Assay, a bias-controlled multiplex PCR. The original pipeline was this. The number of nucleated cells in each sample was estimated from the amplification of reference gene primers within the assay. Sequence reads were collapsed and filtered to measure the absolute abundance of every unique TCRbeta CDR3 rearrangement. For each sample, productive Simpson clonality was calculated as the square root of Simpson's diversity index over productive rearrangements. The clones in this table, taken by TCRdb from immuneACCESS, are in-frame only. Not every clone is retained; where verified, under half of the shortfall comes from an unresolved V gene, and the cause of the rest is unknown. The V and J calls and clone size come from that table; D and trimming were worked out from the DNA. The sample profile shows some 93,000 clones; about 85% of them were found once. Of the sample, about 3.8% is held by the ten largest clones.

The sample is drawn from a study of blood T cell repertoires in COVID-19 (dated by TCRdb to 2020 to 2021). Describing the broader study: Samples covering the acute and convalescent phases of COVID-19 were provided by collaborators in the United States, Italy and Spain. The material from the prospective study consisted of cDNA or gDNA derived from T cells, B-cell-depleted T cells, or PBMCs. Samples were obtained from the ongoing ImmuneRACE study (first 160 participants) and from about 1,300 subjects provided by 6 global collaborators. The repertoires were released in a freely available public database intended as a resource for research on the immune response to SARS-CoV-2. HLA class I and class II types, where available, came from metadata supplied by the sample provider rather than from assay-based typing. A de-identified subject ID, COVID-19 status, age in years and sex were almost always included in the sample metadata. The dataset comprised deeply sampled blood TCRbeta repertoires from subjects exposed to, actively infected with, or recovered from COVID-19. Results and caveats for the whole study, not just this receptor: The quantity of clinical and demographic metadata differed by source and by participant and was supplied without curation.

Whole blood was collected in K2EDTA tubes by collaborating institutions according to the institutions' own protocols. Collaborator samples were shipped for TCRbeta analysis as frozen whole blood, isolated PBMCs, or DNA extracted from either sample type. The germline V gene encodes CDR1 MGHRA and CDR2 YSYEKL. From cysteine to phenylalanine, the CDR3 is 16 amino acids long. This entry keeps only the CDR3 DNA: 48 bases, framed from base 1. Ends trimmed: V by 2 bases, J by 4 bases; bases unmatched to a gene: 10. Sequenced input: peripheral blood. This sequence was found in a man aged 55 to 69 with acute or convalescent COVID-19. The chain links TRBV4-1 with TRBJ2-5; TRBD2 agrees with 7 junctional bases. The CDR3: CASSQRAGPGGETQYF. The DNA reads TGCGCCAGCAGCCAACGGGCGGGCCCGGGGGGAGAGACCCAGTACTTC.